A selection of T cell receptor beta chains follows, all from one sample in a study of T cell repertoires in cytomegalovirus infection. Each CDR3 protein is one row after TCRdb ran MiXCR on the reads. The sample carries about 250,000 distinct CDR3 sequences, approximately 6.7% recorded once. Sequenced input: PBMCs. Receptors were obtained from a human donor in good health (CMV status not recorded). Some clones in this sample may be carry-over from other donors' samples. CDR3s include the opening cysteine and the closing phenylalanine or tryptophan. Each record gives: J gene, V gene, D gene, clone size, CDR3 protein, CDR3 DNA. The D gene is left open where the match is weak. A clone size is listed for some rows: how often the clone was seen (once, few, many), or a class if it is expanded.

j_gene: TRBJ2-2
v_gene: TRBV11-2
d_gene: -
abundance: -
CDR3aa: CASSLVSSPNTGELFF
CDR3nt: TGTGCCAGCAGCTTAGTCTCTAGCCCCAACACCGGGGAGCTGTTTTTT

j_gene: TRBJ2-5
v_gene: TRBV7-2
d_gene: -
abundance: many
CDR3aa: CASSFVLQETQYF
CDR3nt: TGTGCCAGCAGCTTCGTACTTCAAGAGACCCAGTACTTC

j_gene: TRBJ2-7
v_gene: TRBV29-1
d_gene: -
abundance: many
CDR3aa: CSVATSYEQYF
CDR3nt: TGCAGCGTGGCAACCTCCTACGAGCAGTACTTC

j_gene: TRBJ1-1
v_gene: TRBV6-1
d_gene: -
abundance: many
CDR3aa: CASGKTDRNTEAFF
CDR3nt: TGTGCCAGTGGGAAAACAGATCGGAACACTGAAGCTTTCTTT

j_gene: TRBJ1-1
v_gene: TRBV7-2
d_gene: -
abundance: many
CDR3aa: CASSLAPSTFGSTSGEAFF
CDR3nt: TGTGCCAGCAGCTTAGCACCCTCTACTTTTGGGTCGACTAGCGGTGAAGCTTTCTTT

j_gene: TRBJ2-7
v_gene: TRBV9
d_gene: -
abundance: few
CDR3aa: CASSVKGVGVREQYF
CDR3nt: TGTGCCAGCAGCGTAAAGGGGGTGGGGGTCCGCGAGCAGTACTTC

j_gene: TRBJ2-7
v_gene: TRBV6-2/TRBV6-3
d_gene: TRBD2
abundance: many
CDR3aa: CASSYRLAGPSYEQYF
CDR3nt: TGTGCCAGCAGTTACCGACTAGCGGGGCCTTCCTACGAGCAGTACTTC

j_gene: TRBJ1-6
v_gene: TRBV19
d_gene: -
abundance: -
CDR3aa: CASRIGLANSPLHF
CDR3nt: TGTGCCAGTAGGATCGGACTGGCTAATTCACCCCTCCACTTT

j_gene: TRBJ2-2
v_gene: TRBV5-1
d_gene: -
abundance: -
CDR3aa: CASSFAGLPGELFF
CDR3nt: TGCGCCAGCAGCTTCGCGGGCCTCCCCGGGGAGCTGTTTTTT

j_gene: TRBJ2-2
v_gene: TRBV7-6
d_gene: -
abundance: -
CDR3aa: CASSPGLAGHGELFF
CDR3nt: TGTGCCAGCAGCCCCGGGTTGGCGGGGCACGGGGAGCTGTTTTTT

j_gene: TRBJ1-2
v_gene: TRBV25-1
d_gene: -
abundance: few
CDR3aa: CASSEGSRDGYTF
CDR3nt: TGTGCCAGCAGTGAAGGATCGAGAGATGGCTACACCTTC

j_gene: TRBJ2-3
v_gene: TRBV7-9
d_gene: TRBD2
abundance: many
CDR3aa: CASSPRLGLAGAPGTDTQYF
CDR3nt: TGTGCCAGCAGCCCGCGATTGGGACTAGCGGGGGCGCCCGGCACAGATACGCAGTATTTT

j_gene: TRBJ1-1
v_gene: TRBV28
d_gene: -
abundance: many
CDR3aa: CATTRGDTWGGTEAFF
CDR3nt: TGTGCCACCACCCGGGGGGACACCTGGGGAGGGACTGAAGCTTTCTTT

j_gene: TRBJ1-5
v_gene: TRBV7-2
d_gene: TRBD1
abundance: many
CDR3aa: CASSATGTVSNQPQHF
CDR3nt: TGTGCCAGCAGCGCGACTGGGACAGTTAGCAATCAGCCCCAGCATTTT

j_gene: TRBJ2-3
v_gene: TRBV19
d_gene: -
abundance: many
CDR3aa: CASSILGEPSTDTQYF
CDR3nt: TGTGCCAGTAGTATTTTAGGGGAACCTAGCACAGATACGCAGTATTTT

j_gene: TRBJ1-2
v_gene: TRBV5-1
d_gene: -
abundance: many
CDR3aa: CASSLEGAGYTF
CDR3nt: TGCGCCAGCAGCTTGGAAGGGGCTGGCTACACCTTC

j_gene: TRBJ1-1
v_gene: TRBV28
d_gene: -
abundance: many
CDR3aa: CASSPPANTEAFF
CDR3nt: TGTGCCAGCAGTCCTCCCGCGAACACTGAAGCTTTCTTT

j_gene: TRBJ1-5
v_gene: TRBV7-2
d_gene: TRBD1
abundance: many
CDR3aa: CASSLQGAQPQHF
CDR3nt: TGTGCCAGCAGCCTCCAGGGGGCTCAGCCCCAGCATTTT

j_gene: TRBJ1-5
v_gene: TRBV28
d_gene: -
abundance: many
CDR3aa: CASSTQQPQHF
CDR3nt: TGTGCCAGTAGTACTCAACAGCCCCAGCATTTT

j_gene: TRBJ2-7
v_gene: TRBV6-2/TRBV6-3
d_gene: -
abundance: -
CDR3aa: CASSWDRDSRTAKSPYEQYF
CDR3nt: TGTGCCAGCAGCTGGGATAGAGACAGTCGAACAGCGAAGAGCCCCTACGAGCAGTACTTC

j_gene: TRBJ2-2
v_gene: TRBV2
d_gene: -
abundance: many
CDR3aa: CASTYPARGAQNTGELFF
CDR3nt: TGTGCCAGCACCTATCCTGCCCGGGGGGCGCAGAACACCGGGGAGCTGTTTTTT

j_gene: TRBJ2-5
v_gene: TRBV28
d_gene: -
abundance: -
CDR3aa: CASSKAGGKETQYF
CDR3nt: TGTGCCAGCAGTAAAGCGGGCGGGAAAGAGACCCAGTACTTC

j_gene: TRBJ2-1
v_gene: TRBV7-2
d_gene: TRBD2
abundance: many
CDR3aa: CASSLEGLGPLGEQFF
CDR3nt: TGTGCCAGCAGCTTAGAGGGACTAGGGCCGTTGGGGGAGCAGTTCTTC

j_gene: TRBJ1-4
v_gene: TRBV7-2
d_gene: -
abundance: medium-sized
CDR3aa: CASSRKGREKLFF
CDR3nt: TGTGCCAGCAGTCGGAAGGGTCGGGAAAAACTGTTTTTT

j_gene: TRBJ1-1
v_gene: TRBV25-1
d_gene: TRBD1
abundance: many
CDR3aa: CASSPTGAEAFF
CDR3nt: TGTGCCAGCAGCCCGACAGGGGCTGAAGCTTTCTTT

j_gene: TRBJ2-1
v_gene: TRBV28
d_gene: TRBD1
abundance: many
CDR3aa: CASSFQGVTYNEQFF
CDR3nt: TGTGCCAGCAGTTTTCAGGGGGTGACCTACAATGAGCAGTTCTTC

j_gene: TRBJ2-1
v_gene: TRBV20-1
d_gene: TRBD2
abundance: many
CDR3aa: CSARLSSGAYNEQFF
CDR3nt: TGCAGTGCTCGACTTTCTAGCGGGGCCTACAATGAGCAGTTCTTC

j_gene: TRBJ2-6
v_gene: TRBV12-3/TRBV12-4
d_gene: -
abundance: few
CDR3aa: CASSLNRVSAGANVLTF
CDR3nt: TGTGCCAGCAGTTTGAACAGGGTGTCAGCTGGGGCCAACGTCCTGACTTTC

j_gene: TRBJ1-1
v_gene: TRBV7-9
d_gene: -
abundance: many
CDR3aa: CASALGLNAEAFF
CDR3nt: TGTGCCAGCGCCTTGGGTCTCAACGCTGAAGCTTTCTTT

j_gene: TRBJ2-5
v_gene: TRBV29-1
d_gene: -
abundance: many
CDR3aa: CSVRQGGTQYF
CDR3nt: TGCAGCGTTCGCCAAGGAGGGACCCAGTACTTC

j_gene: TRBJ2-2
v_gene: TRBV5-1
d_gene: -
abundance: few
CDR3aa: CASSLQENTGELFF
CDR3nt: TGCGCCAGCAGCTTACAGGAAAACACCGGGGAGCTGTTTTTT

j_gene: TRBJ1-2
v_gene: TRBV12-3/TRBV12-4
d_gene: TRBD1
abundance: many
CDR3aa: CASSSADRGDYGYTF
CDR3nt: TGTGCCAGCAGTTCCGCGGACAGGGGGGACTATGGCTACACCTTC

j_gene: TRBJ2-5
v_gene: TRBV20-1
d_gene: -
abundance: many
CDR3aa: CSARGVETQYF
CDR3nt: TGCAGTGCTAGAGGAGTGGAGACCCAGTACTTC

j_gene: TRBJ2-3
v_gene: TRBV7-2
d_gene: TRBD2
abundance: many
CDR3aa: CASSLPLAGGTDTQYF
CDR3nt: TGTGCCAGCAGCTTACCCCTCGCGGGGGGCACAGATACGCAGTATTTT

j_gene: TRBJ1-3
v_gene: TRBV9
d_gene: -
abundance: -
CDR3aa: CASSAQSTGNTIYF
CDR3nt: TGTGCCAGCAGCGCCCAGTCAACTGGAAACACCATATATTTT

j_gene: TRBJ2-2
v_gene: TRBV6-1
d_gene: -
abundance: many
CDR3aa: CASSTPTGELFF
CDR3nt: TGTGCCAGCTCAACCCCCACCGGGGAGCTGTTTTTT

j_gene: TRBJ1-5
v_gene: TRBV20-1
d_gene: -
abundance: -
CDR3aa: CSAVLGRNQPQHF
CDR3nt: TGCAGCGCCGTGTTGGGTAGGAATCAGCCCCAGCATTTT

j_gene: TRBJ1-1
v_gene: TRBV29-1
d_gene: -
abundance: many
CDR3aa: CSVGEGWGMNTEAFF
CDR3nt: TGCAGCGTTGGGGAGGGCTGGGGGATGAACACTGAAGCTTTCTTT

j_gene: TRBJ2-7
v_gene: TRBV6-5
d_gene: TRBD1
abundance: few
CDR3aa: CASSYLGTGAVGEQYF
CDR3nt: TGTGCCAGCAGTTACCTCGGGACAGGAGCCGTAGGAGAGCAGTACTTC

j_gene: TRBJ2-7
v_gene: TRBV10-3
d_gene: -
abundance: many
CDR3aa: CAISEGKGDQGYEQYF
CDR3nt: TGTGCCATCAGTGAGGGGAAGGGAGACCAGGGCTACGAGCAGTACTTC

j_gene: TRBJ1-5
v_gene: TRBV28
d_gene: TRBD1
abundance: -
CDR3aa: CASSRVAGGNQPQHF
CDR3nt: TGTGCCAGCAGTCGTGTAGCAGGGGGGAATCAGCCCCAGCATTTT

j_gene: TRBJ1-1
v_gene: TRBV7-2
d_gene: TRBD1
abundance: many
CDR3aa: CASSLALGQGYTEAFF
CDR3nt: TGTGCCAGCAGCTTAGCGCTGGGACAGGGGTACACTGAAGCTTTCTTT

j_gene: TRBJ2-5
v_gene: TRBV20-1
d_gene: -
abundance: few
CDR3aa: CSARGASAETQYF
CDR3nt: TGCAGTGCTAGAGGGGCAAGCGCGGAGACCCAGTACTTC

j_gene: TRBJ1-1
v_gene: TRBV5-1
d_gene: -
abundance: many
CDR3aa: CASSLNSQGMNTEAFF
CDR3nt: TGCGCCAGCAGCTTGAACTCCCAGGGGATGAACACTGAAGCTTTCTTT

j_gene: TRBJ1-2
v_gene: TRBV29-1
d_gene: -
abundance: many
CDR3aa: CSVDSGLYGYTF
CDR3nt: TGCAGCGTTGATAGCGGCCTCTATGGCTACACCTTC

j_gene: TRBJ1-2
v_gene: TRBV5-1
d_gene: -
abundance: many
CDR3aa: CASSFGGSTNYGYTF
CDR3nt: TGCGCCAGCAGCTTTGGGGGGAGCACTAACTATGGCTACACCTTC

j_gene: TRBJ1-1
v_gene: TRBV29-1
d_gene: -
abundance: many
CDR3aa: CSVSLAFNTEAFF
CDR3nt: TGCAGCGTTTCCTTGGCGTTCAACACTGAAGCTTTCTTT

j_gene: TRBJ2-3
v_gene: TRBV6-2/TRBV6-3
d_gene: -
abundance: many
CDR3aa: CASSPLRPQGADTQYF
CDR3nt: TGTGCCAGCAGCCCCCTGAGACCGCAAGGCGCAGATACGCAGTATTTT

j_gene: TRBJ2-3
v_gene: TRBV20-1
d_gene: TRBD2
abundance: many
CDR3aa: CSASRGVSTDTQYF
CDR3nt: TGCAGTGCCTCGCGGGGGGTTAGCACAGATACGCAGTATTTT